The TCR beta chain described here comes from a study of CD8+CD57+ T cells in acquired aplastic anemia. In patients chosen for sequencing, flow cytometry had shown CD8+CD57+ cell expansion. Concerning this clonotype: What it recognizes is unknown.

For CDR3 and TCR beta VDJ profiling, genomic DNA was the template used. TCRdb called the reads again in MiXCR, with one record for every CDR3 protein. The sample includes some 150,000 distinct CDR3 sequences, roughly 43% of them seen just once. Trimming shortened V by 8 bases and J by 6 bases, and 8 bases separated the two germline ends. Germline values: CDR1 WSHSY, CDR2 SAAADI. The CDR3 extends over 11 amino acids. General study findings and limits: Common to patients and controls were twenty-nine CD8+ CDR3 sequences.

The sequenced sample consisted of sorted CD4+, CD8+, or CD8+CD57+ T cells (not recorded which) from PBMCs. The TCR originated in a human donor with aplastic anemia. The chain joins TRBV10-2 to TRBJ2-1; D uncertain. CDR3 sequence: CASRLSNEQFF. Written as DNA, the CDR3 is TGCGCCAGCCGTCTGAGCAATGAGCAGTTCTTC.